This T cell receptor beta chain was documented in a study of T cells in Graves' hyperthyroidism and ophthalmopathy. Study outcomes and limitations: Median prediction lead before ophthalmopathy onset was 6.5 months with the model.

The source material, RNA transcripts, was used to amplify TCR beta CDR3 regions. A set of HTBI primers served as the primers for a first-round RT-PCR of the TCR CDR3. Via MiXCR, TCRdb re-called the multiplex PCR reads, giving one row per CDR3 protein. The sample has 410,000 or so distinct CDR3 sequences; 14% to 15% are singletons. This clonotype was observed at least ten times. The antigen is not known. The CDR3 length is 14 residues. CDR1 is SGHKS and CDR2 is YYEKEE in the germline V gene (reference sequence). V was cut by 0 bases and J by 3 bases, with 10 bases left in between. Input material: blood. The chain joins TRBV5-5 to TRBJ2-7; the D is unclear. The sequence derives from a man aged 18 to 30 with Graves' ophthalmopathy. The CDR3 sequence is CASSLDTPFYEQYF. The CDR3 region has the DNA TGTGCCAGCAGCTTGGACACCCCGTTCTACGAGCAGTACTTC.